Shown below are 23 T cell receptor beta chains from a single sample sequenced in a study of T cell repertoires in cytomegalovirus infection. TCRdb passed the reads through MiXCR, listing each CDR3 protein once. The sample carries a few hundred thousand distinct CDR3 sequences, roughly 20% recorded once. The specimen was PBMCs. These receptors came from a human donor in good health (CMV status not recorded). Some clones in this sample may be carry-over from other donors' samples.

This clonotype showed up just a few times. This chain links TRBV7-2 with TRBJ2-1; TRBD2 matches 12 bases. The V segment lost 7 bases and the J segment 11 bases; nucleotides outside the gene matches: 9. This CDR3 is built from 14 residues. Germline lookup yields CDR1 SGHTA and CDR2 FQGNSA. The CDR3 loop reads CASTASGGAAQQFF. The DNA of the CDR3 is TGTGCCAGCACCGCTAGCGGGGGGGCCGCCCAGCAGTTCTTC.

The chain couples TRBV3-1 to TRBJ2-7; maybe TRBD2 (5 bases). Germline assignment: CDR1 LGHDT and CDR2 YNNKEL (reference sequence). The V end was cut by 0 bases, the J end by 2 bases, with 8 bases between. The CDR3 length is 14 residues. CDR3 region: CASSQDVTTYEQYF. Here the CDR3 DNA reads TGTGCCAGCAGCCAAGACGTGACTACCTACGAGCAGTACTTC.

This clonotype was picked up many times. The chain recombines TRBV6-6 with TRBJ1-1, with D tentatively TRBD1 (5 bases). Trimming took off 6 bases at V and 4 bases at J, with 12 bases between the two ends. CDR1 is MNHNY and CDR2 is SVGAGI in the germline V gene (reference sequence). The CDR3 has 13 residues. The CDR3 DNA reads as TGTGCCAGCAGGAGTAGGGACGCCACTGAAGCTTTCTTT. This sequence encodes CASRSRDATEAFF.

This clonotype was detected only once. The CDR3 bases are TGTGCCAGCAGTTACTCTGTCGGGACAGGGGACTTCCCCCAAGAGACCCAGTACTTC. Protein sequence: CASSYSVGTGDFPQETQYF. The chain carries TRBV6-6 and TRBJ2-5; 10 bases fit TRBD1. This CDR3 region has 19 residues. V shed 0 bases, J shed 1 base, and the junction held 11 bases outside the gene matches. Germline CDR1 is MNHNY and CDR2 is SVGAGI (reference sequence).

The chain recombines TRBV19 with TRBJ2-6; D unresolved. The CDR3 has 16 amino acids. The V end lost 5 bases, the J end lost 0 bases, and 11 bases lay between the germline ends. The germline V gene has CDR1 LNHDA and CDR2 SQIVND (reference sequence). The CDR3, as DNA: TGTGCCAGTAGTTTACATTGGAGCTCTGGGGCCAACGTCCTGACTTTC. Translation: CASSLHWSSGANVLTF.

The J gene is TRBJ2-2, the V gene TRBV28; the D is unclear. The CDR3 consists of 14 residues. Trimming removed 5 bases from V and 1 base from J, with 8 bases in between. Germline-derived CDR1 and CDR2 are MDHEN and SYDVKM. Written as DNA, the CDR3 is TGTGCCAGCAGTGATGGTGTGAACACCGGGGAGCTGTTTTTT. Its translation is CASSDGVNTGELFF.

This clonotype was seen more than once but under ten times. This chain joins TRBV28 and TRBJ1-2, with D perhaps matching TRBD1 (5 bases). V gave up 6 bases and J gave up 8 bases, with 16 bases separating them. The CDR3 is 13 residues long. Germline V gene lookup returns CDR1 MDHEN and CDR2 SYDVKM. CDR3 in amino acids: CASSQSQGGGYTF. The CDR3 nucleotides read TGTGCCAGCAGCCAAAGCCAGGGAGGCGGCTACACCTTC.

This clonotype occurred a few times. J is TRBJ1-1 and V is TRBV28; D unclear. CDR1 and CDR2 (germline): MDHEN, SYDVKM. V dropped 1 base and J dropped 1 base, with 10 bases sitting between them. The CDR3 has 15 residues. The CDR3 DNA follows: TGTGCCAGCAGTTTATCCTGGGTATGGAACACTGAAGCTTTCTTT. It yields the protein CASSLSWVWNTEAFF.

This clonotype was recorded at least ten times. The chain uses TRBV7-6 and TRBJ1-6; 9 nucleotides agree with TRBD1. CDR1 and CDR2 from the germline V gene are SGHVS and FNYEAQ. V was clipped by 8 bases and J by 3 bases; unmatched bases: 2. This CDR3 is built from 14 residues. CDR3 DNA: TGTGCCAGCGGGACAGGGATCTATAATTCACCCCTCCACTTT. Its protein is CASGTGIYNSPLHF.

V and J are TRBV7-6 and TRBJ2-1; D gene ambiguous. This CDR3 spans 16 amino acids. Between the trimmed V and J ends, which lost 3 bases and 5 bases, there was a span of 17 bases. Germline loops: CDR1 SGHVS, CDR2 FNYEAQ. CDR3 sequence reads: CASSFELGQTHNEQFF. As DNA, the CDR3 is TGTGCCAGCAGCTTTGAGCTTGGTCAGACACACAATGAGCAGTTCTTC.

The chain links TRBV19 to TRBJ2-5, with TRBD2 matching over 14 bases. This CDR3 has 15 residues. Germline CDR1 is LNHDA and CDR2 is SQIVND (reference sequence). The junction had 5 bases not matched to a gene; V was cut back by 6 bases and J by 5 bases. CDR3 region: CASSRLAGGGETQYF. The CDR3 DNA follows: TGTGCCAGTAGCCGACTAGCGGGAGGGGGGGAGACCCAGTACTTC.

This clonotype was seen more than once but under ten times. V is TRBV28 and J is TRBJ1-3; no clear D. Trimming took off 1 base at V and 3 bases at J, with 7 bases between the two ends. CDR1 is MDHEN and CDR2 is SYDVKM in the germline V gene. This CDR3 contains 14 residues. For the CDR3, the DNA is TGTGCCAGCAGTTTATCTCCTCTTGGAAACACCATATATTTT. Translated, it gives CASSLSPLGNTIYF.

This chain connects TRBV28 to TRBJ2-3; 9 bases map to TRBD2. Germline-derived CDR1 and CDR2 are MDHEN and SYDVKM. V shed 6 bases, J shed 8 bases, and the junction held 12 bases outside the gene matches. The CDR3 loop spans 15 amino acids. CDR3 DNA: TGTGCCAGCAGCCCCTGGAGCGGGGGGAACGGTACGCAGTATTTT. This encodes CASSPWSGGNGTQYF.

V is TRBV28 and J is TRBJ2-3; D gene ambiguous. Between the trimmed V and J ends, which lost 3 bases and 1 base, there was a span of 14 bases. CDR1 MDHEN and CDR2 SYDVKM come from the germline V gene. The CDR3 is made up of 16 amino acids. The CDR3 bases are TGTGCCAGCAGTTTGGGCGGCGGTTTGGGCACAGATACGCAGTATTTT. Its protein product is CASSLGGGLGTDTQYF.

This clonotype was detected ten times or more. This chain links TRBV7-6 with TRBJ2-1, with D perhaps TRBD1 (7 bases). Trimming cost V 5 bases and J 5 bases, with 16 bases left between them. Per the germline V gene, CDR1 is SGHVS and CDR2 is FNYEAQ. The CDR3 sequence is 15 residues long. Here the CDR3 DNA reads TGTGCCAGCAGCCAGGGGGTCCGGAGGGACAATGAGCAGTTCTTC. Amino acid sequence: CASSQGVRRDNEQFF.

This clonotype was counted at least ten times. As DNA, the CDR3 is TGTGCCAGCAGCTTATCCCACAGGGCATCAACTAATGAAAAACTGTTTTTT. The encoded protein is CASSLSHRASTNEKLFF. The chain couples TRBV7-6 to TRBJ1-4; possibly TRBD1 for D (6 bases). V lost 2 bases and J 0 bases, leaving 13 bases between the germline ends. Germline V gene data show CDR1 as SGHVS and CDR2 as FNYEAQ. The CDR3 extends over 17 amino acids.

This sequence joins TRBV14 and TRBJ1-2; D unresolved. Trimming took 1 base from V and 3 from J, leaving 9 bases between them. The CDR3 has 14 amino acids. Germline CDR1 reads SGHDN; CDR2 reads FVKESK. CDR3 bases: TGTGCCAGCAGCCAAGCCGAGGGTTACTATGGCTACACCTTC. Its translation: CASSQAEGYYGYTF. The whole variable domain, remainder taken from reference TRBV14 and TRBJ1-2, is EAGVTQFPSHSVIEKGQTVTLRCDPISGHDNLYWYRRVMGKEIKFLLHFVKESKQDESGMPNNRFLAERTGGTYSTLKVQPAELEDSGVYFCASSQAEGYYGYTFGSGTRLTVV.

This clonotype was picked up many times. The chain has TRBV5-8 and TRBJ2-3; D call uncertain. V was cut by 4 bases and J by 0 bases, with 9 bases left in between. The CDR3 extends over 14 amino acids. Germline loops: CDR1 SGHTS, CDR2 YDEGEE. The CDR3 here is CASSHRTSTDTQYF. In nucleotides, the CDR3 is TGTGCCAGCAGCCATAGGACGAGCACAGATACGCAGTATTTT. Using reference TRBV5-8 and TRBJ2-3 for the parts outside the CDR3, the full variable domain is EAGVTQSPTHLIKTRGQQATLRCSPISGHTSVYWYQQALGLGLQFLLWYDEGEERNRGNFPPRFSGRQFPNYSSELNVNALELEDSALYLCASSHRTSTDTQYFGPGTRLTVL.

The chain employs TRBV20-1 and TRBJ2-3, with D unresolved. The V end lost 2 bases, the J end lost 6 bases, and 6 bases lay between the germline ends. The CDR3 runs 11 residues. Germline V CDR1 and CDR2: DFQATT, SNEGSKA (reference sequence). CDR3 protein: CSARLVDTQYF. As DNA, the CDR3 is TGCAGTGCTAGACTTGTGGATACGCAGTATTTT.

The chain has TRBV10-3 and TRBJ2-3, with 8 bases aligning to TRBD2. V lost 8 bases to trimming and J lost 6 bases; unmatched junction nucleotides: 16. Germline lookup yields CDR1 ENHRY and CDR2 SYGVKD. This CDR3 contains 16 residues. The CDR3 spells CAIAPNLSGRLDTQYF. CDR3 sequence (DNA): TGTGCCATCGCCCCCAATTTAAGCGGGAGATTGGATACGCAGTATTTT.

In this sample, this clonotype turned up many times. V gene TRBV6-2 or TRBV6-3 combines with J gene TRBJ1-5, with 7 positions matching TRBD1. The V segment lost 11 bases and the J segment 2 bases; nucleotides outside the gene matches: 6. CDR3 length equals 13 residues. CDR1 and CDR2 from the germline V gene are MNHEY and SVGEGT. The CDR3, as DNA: TGTGCCCTCGGACAGGACGGCAATCAGCCCCAGCATTTT. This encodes CALGQDGNQPQHF.

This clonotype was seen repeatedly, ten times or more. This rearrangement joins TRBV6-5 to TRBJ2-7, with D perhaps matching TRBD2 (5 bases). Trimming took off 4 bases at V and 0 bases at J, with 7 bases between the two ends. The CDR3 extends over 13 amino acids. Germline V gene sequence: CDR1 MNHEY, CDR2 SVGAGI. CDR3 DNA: TGTGCCAGCAGTTCTAGCAGCTCCTACGAGCAGTACTTC. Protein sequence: CASSSSSSYEQYF.

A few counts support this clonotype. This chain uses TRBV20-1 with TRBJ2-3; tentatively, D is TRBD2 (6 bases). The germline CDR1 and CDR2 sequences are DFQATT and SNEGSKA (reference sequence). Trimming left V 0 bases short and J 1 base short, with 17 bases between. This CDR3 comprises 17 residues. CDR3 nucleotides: TGCAGTGCTAGAGATTACACCGGGGAGGAGGGCACAGATACGCAGTATTTT. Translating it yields CSARDYTGEEGTDTQYF.